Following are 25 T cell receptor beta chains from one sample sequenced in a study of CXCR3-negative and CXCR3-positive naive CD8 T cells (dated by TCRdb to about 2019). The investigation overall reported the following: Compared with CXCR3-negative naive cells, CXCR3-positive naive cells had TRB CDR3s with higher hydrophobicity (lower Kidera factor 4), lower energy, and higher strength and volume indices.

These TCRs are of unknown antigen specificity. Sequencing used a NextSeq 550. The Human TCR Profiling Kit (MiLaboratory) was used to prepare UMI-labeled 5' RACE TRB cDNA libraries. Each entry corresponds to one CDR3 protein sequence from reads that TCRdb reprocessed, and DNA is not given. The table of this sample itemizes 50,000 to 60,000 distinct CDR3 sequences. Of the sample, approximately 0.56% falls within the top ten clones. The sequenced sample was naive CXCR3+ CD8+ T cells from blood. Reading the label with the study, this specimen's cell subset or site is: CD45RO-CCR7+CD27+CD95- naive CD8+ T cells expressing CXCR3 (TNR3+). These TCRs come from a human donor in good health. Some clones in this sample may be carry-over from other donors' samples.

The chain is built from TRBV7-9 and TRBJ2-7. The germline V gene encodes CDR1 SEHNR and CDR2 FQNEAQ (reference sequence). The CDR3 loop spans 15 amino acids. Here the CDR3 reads CASSLEPELSYEQYF.

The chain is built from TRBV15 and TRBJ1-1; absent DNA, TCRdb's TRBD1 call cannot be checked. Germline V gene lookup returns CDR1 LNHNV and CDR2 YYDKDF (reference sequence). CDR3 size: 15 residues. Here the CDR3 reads CATSPGTGGDTEAFF. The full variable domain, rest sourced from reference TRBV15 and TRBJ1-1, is DAMVIQNPRYQVTQFGKPVTLSCSQTLNHNVMYWYQQKSSQAPKLLFHYYDKDFNNEADTPDNFQSRRPNTSFCFLDIRSPGLGDTAMYLCATSPGTGGDTEAFFGQGTRLTVV.

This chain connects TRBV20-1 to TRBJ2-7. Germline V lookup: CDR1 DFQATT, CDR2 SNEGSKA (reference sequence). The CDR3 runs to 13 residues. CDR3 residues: CSARRIGSYEQYF.

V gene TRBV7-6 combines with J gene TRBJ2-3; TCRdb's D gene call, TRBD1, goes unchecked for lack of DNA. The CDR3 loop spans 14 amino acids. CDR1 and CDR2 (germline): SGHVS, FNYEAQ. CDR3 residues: CASSLDQGADTQYF.

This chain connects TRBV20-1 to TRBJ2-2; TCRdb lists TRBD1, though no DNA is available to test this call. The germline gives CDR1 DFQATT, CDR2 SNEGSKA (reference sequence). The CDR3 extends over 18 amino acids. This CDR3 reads CSASAAQGQGSGAGELFF.

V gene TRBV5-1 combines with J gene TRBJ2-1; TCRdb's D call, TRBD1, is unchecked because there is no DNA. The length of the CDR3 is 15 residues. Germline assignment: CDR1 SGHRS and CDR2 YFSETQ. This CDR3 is CASDSGGGSYNEQFF.

The CDR3 reads CASSEAHNEQFF. The V and J genes are TRBV2 and TRBJ2-1. The CDR3 runs 12 residues. The germline V gene has CDR1 SNHLY and CDR2 FYNNEI.

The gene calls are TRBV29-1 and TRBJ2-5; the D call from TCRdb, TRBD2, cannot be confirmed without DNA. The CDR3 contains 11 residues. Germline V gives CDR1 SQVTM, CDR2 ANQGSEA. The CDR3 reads CSVSRVETQYF. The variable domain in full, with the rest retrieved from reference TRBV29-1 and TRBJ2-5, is SAVISQKPSRDICQRGTSLTIQCQVDSQVTMMFWYRQQPGQSLTLIATANQGSEATYESGFVIDKFPISRPNLTFSTLTVSNMSPEDSSIYLCSVSRVETQYFGPGTRLLVL.

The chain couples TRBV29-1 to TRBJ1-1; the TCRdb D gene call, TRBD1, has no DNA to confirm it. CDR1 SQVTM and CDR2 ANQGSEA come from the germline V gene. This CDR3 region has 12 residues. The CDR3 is CSVVGVRTEAFF.

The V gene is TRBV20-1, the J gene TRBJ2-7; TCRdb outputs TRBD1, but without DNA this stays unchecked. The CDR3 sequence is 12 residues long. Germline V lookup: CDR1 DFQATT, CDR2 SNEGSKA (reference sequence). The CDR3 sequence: CSARQGIAEQYF.

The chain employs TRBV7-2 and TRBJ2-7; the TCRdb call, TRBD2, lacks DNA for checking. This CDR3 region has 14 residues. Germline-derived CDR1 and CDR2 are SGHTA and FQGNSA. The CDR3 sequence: CASSPEGPTYEQYF.

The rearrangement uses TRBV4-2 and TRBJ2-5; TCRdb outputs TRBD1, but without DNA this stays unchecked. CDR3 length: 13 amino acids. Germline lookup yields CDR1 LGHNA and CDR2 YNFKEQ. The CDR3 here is CASRSGLLETQYF.

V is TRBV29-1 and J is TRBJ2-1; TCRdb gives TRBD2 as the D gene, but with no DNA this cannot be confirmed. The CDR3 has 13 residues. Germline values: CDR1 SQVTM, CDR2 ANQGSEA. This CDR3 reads CSVEDGTRYEQFF.

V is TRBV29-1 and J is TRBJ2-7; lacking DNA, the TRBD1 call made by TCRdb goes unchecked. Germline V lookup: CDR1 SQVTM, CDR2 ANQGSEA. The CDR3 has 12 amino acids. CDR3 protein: CSAQVGENEQYF.

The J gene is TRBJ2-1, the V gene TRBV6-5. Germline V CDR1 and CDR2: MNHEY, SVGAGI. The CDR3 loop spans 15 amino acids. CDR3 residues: CASSYSSGAYNEQFF.

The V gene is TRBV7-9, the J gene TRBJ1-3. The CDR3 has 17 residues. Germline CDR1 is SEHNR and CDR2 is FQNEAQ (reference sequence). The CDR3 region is CASSPGAGQGLVHTIYF.

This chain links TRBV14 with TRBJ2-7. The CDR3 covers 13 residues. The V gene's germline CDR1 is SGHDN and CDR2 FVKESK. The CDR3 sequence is CASSPLLRREQYF.

CDR3 amino acids: CATGRGGGTEQFF. The chain has TRBV28 and TRBJ2-1; TCRdb lists TRBD2, though no DNA is available to test this call. The CDR3 consists of 13 residues. The germline gives CDR1 MDHEN, CDR2 SYDVKM.

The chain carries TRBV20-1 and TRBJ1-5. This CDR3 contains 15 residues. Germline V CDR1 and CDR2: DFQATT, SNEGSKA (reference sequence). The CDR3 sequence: CSARDPWRDNQPQHF.

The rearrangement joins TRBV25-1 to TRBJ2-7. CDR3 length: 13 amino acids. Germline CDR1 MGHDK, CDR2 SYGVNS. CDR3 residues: CASSELPSYEQYF.

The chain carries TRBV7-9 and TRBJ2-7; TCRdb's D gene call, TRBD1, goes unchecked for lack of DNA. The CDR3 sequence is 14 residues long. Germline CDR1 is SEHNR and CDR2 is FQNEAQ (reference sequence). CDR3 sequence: CASAPRGPSYEQYF.

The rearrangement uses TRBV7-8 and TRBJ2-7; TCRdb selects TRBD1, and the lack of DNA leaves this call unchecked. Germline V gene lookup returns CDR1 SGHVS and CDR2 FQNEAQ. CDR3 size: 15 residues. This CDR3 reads CASSSSATGFNEQYF.

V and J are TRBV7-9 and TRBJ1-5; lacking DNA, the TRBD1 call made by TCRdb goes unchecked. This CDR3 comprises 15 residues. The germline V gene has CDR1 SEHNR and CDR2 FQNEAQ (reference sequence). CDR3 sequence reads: CASSQIGGWNQPQHF.

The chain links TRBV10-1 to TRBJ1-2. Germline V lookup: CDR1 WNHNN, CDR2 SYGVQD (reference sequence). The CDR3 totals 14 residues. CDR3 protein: CASDGGGSDYGYTF.

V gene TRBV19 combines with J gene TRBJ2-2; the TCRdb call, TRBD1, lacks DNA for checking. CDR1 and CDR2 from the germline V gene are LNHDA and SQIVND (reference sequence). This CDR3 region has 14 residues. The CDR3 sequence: CASTVTGNTGELFF.